A single sample gave rise to the 24 T cell receptor beta chains below, sequenced in a study of chemoradiotherapy in HPV16-positive cancers. Clones were read by immunoSEQ multiplex PCR, and TCRdb kept only the in-frame ones, dropping some. The repertoire has approximately 30,000 clones, about 91% of them found once; the top ten carry 4.8%. Source: blood, taken from a patient who underwent chemoradiotherapy. The source is a human donor with HPV-associated anogenital cancer.

The V gene is TRBV10-3, the J gene TRBJ1-2; D possibly corresponds to TRBD1 (6 bases). Trimming stripped 7 bases from V and 8 bases from J, with 20 bases between. CDR3 length equals 14 residues. Germline values: CDR1 ENHRY, CDR2 SYGVKD. The CDR3 nucleotides read TGTGCCATCAACCAGGTGAACAGGGAACGAGGCTACACCTTC. The encoded protein is CAINQVNRERGYTF.

The CDR3 region has the DNA TGTGCCAGTAGTACCGGGACTAGCGGACTCACAGATACGCAGTATTTT. Translating gives CASSTGTSGLTDTQYF. This rearrangement joins TRBV19 to TRBJ2-3; 11 bases map to TRBD2. The CDR3 sequence is 16 residues long. Germline V gives CDR1 LNHDA, CDR2 SQIVND (reference sequence). V dropped 4 bases and J dropped 2; count of bases not matched to a gene: 5.

This clone has a single count. The V call is TRBV10-3, the J call TRBJ2-3, with 7 bases aligning to TRBD1. J was trimmed by 2 bases and V by 3 bases; bases with no gene match: 5. The length of the CDR3 is 15 residues. Germline assignment: CDR1 ENHRY and CDR2 SYGVKD. The CDR3 region has the DNA TGTGCCATCAGTGAAGGGGGCCAGACCACAGATACGCAGTATTTT. Encoded protein: CAISEGGQTTDTQYF.

The genes are TRBV11-2 and TRBJ2-3; 9 nucleotides agree with TRBD2. Germline values: CDR1 SGHAT, CDR2 FQNNGV. CDR3 length: 14 amino acids. V trimming: 5 bases; J trimming: 4 bases; junction bases outside the gene matches: 4. CDR3 residues: CASSPSGIADTQYF. CDR3 coding DNA: TGTGCCAGCAGCCCTAGCGGGATCGCAGATACGCAGTATTTT.

The chain links TRBV28 to TRBJ1-1; D is uncertain. The CDR3 is 12 residues long. The germline V gene encodes CDR1 MDHEN and CDR2 SYDVKM. V was pared by 7 bases and J by 1 base, with 7 bases between. CDR3 region: CASNRGNTEAFF. The CDR3 coding sequence is TGTGCCAGCAACCGGGGGAACACTGAAGCTTTCTTT.

V gene TRBV7-6 combines with J gene TRBJ2-6, with a weak D call TRBD2 (5 bases). CDR3 length: 15 amino acids. The germline V and J ends were trimmed by 5 bases and 0 bases, with 8 bases remaining between them. The germline V gene encodes CDR1 SGHVS and CDR2 FNYEAQ. In nucleotides, the CDR3 is TGTGCCAGCAGCCGCCGGGGCTCTGGGGCCAACGTCCTGACTTTC. As protein: CASSRRGSGANVLTF. Together with reference TRBV7-6 and TRBJ2-6, the CDR3 gives the full variable domain: GAGVSQSPRYKVTKRGQDVALRCDPISGHVSLYWYRQALGQGPEFLTYFNYEAQQDKSGLPNDRFSAERPEGSISTLTIQRTEQRDSAMYRCASSRRGSGANVLTFGAGSRLTVL.

The rearrangement uses TRBV4-1 and TRBJ2-2; TRBD2 agrees at 8 bases. The CDR3 runs to 16 residues. Germline V gives CDR1 MGHRA, CDR2 YSYEKL. With 3 bases clipped from V and 2 bases from J, the junction kept 5 bases outside the gene matches. CDR3 nucleotides: TGCGCCAGCAGCCAGTATAGCGGGACCAACACCGGGGAGCTGTTTTTT. It yields the protein CASSQYSGTNTGELFF.

This clone appeared a few times. The J gene is TRBJ1-1, the V gene TRBV4-1, with unresolved D. The germline CDR1 and CDR2 sequences are MGHRA and YSYEKL. Deletions cut 0 bases from V and 3 bases from J, with 8 bases between. The CDR3 consists of 14 residues. CDR3 residues: CASSQEIRDTEAFF. The CDR3 DNA reads as TGCGCCAGCAGCCAAGAAATCCGGGACACTGAAGCTTTCTTT.

The chain recombines TRBV5-1 with TRBJ1-2, with D perhaps matching TRBD1 (5 bases). V lost 0 bases, J lost 4 bases, and 7 bases lay in between. Germline V lookup: CDR1 SGHRS, CDR2 YFSETQ. This CDR3 region has 13 residues. The CDR3, as DNA: TGCGCCAGCAGCTTGGGACAGCTCTATGGCTACACCTTC. Translating gives CASSLGQLYGYTF. The full variable domain, in which reference TRBV5-1 and TRBJ1-2 provide the parts outside the CDR3, is KAGVTQTPRYLIKTRGQQVTLSCSPISGHRSVSWYQQTPGQGLQFLFEYFSETQRNKGNFPGRFSGRQFSNSRSEMNVSTLELGDSALYLCASSLGQLYGYTFGSGTRLTVV.

The chain employs TRBV6-5 and TRBJ2-1; D call uncertain. Germline CDR1 and CDR2: MNHEY and SVGAGI. The CDR3 contains 10 residues. V was clipped by 8 bases and J by 10 bases, with 9 bases between them. CDR3 protein: CASGRREQFF. The CDR3 region has the DNA TGTGCCAGCGGGCGCCGGGAGCAGTTCTTC.

The chain links TRBV30 to TRBJ1-2; D perhaps matches TRBD1 (6 bases). Trimming stripped 7 bases from V and 5 bases from J, with 14 bases between. This CDR3 region has 12 residues. From germline, CDR1 is GTSNPN and CDR2 SVGIG (reference sequence). The CDR3 spells CASPGRGYGYTF. The CDR3, as DNA: TGTGCCTCCCCCGGCAGGGGATATGGCTACACCTTC.

This clone appeared once. V is TRBV19 and J is TRBJ2-6, with 10 positions matching TRBD1. V lost 5 bases, J lost 1 base, and 8 bases stayed unmatched. This CDR3 is built from 18 residues. Germline V gene sequence: CDR1 LNHDA, CDR2 SQIVND (reference sequence). Here the CDR3 reads CASSSRTGGRSGANVLTF. For the CDR3, the DNA is TGTGCCAGTAGTTCCAGGACAGGGGGTAGATCTGGGGCCAACGTCCTGACTTTC.

The chain employs TRBV14 and TRBJ2-3, with TRBD2 matching over 7 bases. CDR3 size: 15 residues. The J segment lost 2 bases and the V segment lost 1 base, leaving 3 bases of the junction unmatched. The germline CDR1 and CDR2 sequences are SGHDN and FVKESK. The chain's CDR3 is CASSQARGITDTQYF. The DNA of the CDR3 is TGTGCCAGCAGCCAAGCGCGGGGGATCACAGATACGCAGTATTTT. The complete variable domain, with remaining parts taken from reference TRBV14 and TRBJ2-3, reads EAGVTQFPSHSVIEKGQTVTLRCDPISGHDNLYWYRRVMGKEIKFLLHFVKESKQDESGMPNNRFLAERTGGTYSTLKVQPAELEDSGVYFCASSQARGITDTQYFGPGTRLTVL.

The chain recombines TRBV4-2 with TRBJ2-5; D is unclear. CDR1 and CDR2 (germline): LGHNA, YNFKEQ. With 1 base removed from V and 5 bases from J, the gap between germline ends came to 14 bases. The length of the CDR3 is 15 residues. In nucleotides, the CDR3 is TGTGCCAGCAGCCAAGGGGTGGGGTCGAGGGAGACCCAGTACTTC. Protein product: CASSQGVGSRETQYF.

Only a few counts were recorded for this clone. The chain links TRBV19 to TRBJ1-1; D uncertain. Germline V lookup: CDR1 LNHDA, CDR2 SQIVND (reference sequence). The CDR3 has 15 residues. V gave up 6 bases and J gave up 0 bases, with 14 bases separating them. This CDR3 reads CASREYGLLNTEAFF. The CDR3 DNA reads TGTGCCAGTAGGGAGTACGGGCTCTTGAACACTGAAGCTTTCTTT.

The rearrangement links TRBV6-6 to TRBJ1-2, with D possibly TRBD1 on 5 matching bases. Trimming left V 4 bases short and J 6 bases short, with 12 bases between. This CDR3 is built from 13 residues. The germline V gene has CDR1 MNHNY and CDR2 SVGAGI (reference sequence). CDR3 residues: CASSSGRVDGYTF. Here the CDR3 DNA reads TGTGCCAGCAGTTCGGGCAGGGTAGATGGCTACACCTTC.

The chain combines TRBV25-1 with TRBJ1-3; 11 bases fit TRBD1. Germline lookup yields CDR1 MGHDK and CDR2 SYGVNS. The CDR3 is made up of 16 amino acids. V dropped 4 bases and J dropped 2; count of bases not matched to a gene: 4. The CDR3: CASSVGQGATGNTIYF. In DNA, the CDR3 is TGTGCCAGCAGTGTTGGACAGGGGGCTACTGGAAACACCATATATTTT.

The V and J genes are TRBV5-1 and TRBJ2-3, with 8 bases fitting TRBD2. The germline V gene has CDR1 SGHRS and CDR2 YFSETQ. The CDR3 spans 15 residues. V lost 8 bases to trimming and J lost 0 bases; unmatched junction nucleotides: 8. The CDR3 spells CASSSSGRSTDTQYF. The CDR3 DNA sequence: TGCGCCAGTTCCTCCAGCGGGAGAAGCACAGATACGCAGTATTTT.

V usage is TRBV10-3 and J usage is TRBJ2-5; 8 positions match TRBD2. The length of the CDR3 is 16 residues. V lost 6 bases to trimming and J lost 1 base; unmatched junction nucleotides: 10. Germline CDR1 reads ENHRY; CDR2 reads SYGVKD. The CDR3 sequence is CAISGGVAGFQETQYF. CDR3 DNA: TGTGCCATCAGCGGGGGGGTAGCGGGGTTCCAAGAGACCCAGTACTTC.

This clone came up a few times. The rearrangement links TRBV9 to TRBJ1-1, with D unclear. Trimming pared 0 bases from V and 0 bases from J, leaving 6 bases between. The CDR3 is 14 amino acids. Germline V gene data show CDR1 as SGDLS and CDR2 as YYNGEE. CDR3 amino acids: CASSVEAMNTEAFF. CDR3 sequence (DNA): TGTGCCAGCAGCGTAGAGGCAATGAACACTGAAGCTTTCTTT.

The chain has TRBV9 and TRBJ2-1, with D perhaps matching TRBD1 (5 bases). Germline V gives CDR1 SGDLS, CDR2 YYNGEE. The V end was cut by 1 base, the J end by 4 bases, with 9 bases between. CDR3 length: 14 amino acids. The CDR3 region has the DNA TGTGCCAGCAGCGTACGATCAGGGTACAATGAGCAGTTCTTC. Protein sequence: CASSVRSGYNEQFF.

The genes are TRBV11-2 and TRBJ1-2; D remains ambiguous. Germline CDR1 is SGHAT and CDR2 is FQNNGV. The V end lost 5 bases, the J end lost 4 bases, and 11 bases lay between the germline ends. The CDR3 extends over 13 amino acids. The CDR3 is CASSPLALYGYTF. The CDR3 DNA sequence: TGTGCCAGCAGCCCCCTTGCCCTCTATGGCTACACCTTC.

This clone occurred once. The chain employs TRBV5-1 and TRBJ1-5, with 9 nucleotides matching TRBD1. Germline trimming cut 5 bases from V and 6 bases from J; bases unmatched to any gene: 6. In germline, CDR1 is SGHRS, CDR2 YFSETQ. This CDR3 is built from 14 residues. The CDR3 sequence is CASSQQGAGQPQHF. CDR3 nucleotides: TGCGCCAGCAGTCAACAGGGGGCGGGTCAGCCCCAGCATTTT.

The chain uses TRBV21-1 and TRBJ1-5. TRBV21-1 corresponds to a pseudogene. This CDR3 spans 13 amino acids. DNA of the CDR3: TGTGCCAGCAGCAAAACAGGACTTCTGCCCCAGCATTTT. Its translation: CASSKTGLLPQHF.